This T cell receptor beta chain was identified in a study of spatial heterogeneity in lung cancer. Study in general: Each time, sequencing found more beta-chain sequences than alpha-chain sequences.

From the 5' RACE reads, TCRdb called clonotypes with MiXCR, one entry per CDR3 protein. The sample yields tens of thousands of distinct CDR3 sequences, approximately 12% seen once. Time point of the sample: blood at routine non-recurrence follow-up after resection. Whole RNA from tumor, nontumor lung or frozen PBMC was sequenced unsorted. This clonotype was observed at least ten times. Germline assignment: CDR1 LGHNA and CDR2 YNFKEQ. V dropped 2 bases and J dropped 2 bases, with 14 bases sitting between them. The CDR3 is made up of 16 amino acids. This material consisted of PBMCs, taken at follow-up. The chain is built from TRBV4-2 and TRBJ2-3, with D unresolved. The receptor was derived from a male donor with early-stage non-small cell lung cancer. CDR3 loop: CASSQPLGAVTDTQYF. In nucleotides, the CDR3 is TGTGCCAGCAGCCAACCCCTTGGTGCAGTCACAGATACGCAGTATTTT.